This record looks at one T cell receptor beta chain sequence and its context. V lost 0 bases and J lost 5, with 34 bases in between. The CDR3 is made up of 21 amino acids. From germline, CDR1 is DFQATT and CDR2 SNEGSKA (reference sequence). This specimen belongs to a study of blood T cells in healthy people across ages. For the second PCR, which ran for 7 to 11 cycles, a sample-barcoded 5' primer and a J-beta primer mix were used. No fewer than 2.5 million CDR3-containing paired-end reads came from each sample. TCRdb called the 5' RACE reads again in MiXCR, with one record for every CDR3 protein. The data contain some 1.6 million distinct CDR3 sequences, 30% to 40% of them singletons.

The receptor was isolated from a woman aged 25 to 45 in good health. V and J are TRBV20-1 and TRBJ2-5, with D maybe TRBD2 (6 bases). The specimen sequenced was blood. The CDR3 region is CSARDPQGNRLVGLSSETQYF. In nucleotides, the CDR3 is TGCAGTGCTAGAGATCCCCAAGGGAATCGACTAGTAGGTTTATCGTCGGAGACCCAGTACTTC.